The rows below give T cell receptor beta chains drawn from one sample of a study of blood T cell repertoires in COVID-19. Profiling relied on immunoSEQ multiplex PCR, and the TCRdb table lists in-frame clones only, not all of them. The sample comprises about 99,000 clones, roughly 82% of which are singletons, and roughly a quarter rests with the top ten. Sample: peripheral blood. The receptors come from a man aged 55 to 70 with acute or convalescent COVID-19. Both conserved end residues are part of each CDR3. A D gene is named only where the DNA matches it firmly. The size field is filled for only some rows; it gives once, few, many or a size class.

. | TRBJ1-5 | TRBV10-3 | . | TGTGCCATCAGTGAGTTCCAGAACAGCAATCAGCCCCAGCATTTT | CAISEFQNSNQPQHF
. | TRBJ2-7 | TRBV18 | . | TGTGCCAGCTCACCACGAGGGGAGGCGGGAAGTCGCGGGGCCTACGAGCAGTACTTC | CASSPRGEAGSRGAYEQYF
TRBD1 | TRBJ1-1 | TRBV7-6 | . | TGTGCCAGCAGCAGGACAGGGGCCGAGAACACTGAAGCTTTCTTT | CASSRTGAENTEAFF
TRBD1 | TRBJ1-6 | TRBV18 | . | TGTGCCAGCTCCCCCGGGACAGGTCGTCAGGTACCCCTCCACTTT | CASSPGTGRQVPLHF
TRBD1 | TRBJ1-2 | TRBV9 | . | TGTGCCAGCAGCCCCCGGTTCAGGACAGGGGTCTATGGCTACACCTTC | CASSPRFRTGVYGYTF
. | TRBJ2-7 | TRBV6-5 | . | TGTGCCAGCAGAGGTGAGACAGAGTCGTCCGAGCAGTACTTC | CASRGETESSEQYF
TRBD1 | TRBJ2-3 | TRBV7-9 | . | TGTGCCAGCAGCTTAGGGGACAGGGACATAGATACGCAGTATTTT | CASSLGDRDIDTQYF
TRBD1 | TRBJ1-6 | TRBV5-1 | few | TGCGCCAGCAGCCCCACCGACAGGGGGAATTCACCCCTCCACTTT | CASSPTDRGNSPLHF
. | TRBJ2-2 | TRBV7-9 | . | TGTGCCAGCAGCCTATACACCGGGGAGCTGTTTTTT | CASSLYTGELFF
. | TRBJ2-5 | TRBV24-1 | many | TGTGCCACCAGTGACACGACAGGCCACCAAGAGACCCAGTACTTC | CATSDTTGHQETQYF
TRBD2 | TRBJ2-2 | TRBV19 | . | TGTGCCAGCAACCTAGCGGAAAACACCGGGGAGCTGTTTTTT | CASNLAENTGELFF
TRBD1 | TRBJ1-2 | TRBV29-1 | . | TGCAGCGCTACCACAGAGCAGGGGGTGGTGGGCTACACCTTC | CSATTEQGVVGYTF
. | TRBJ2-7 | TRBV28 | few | TGTGCCAGCAGTTTAGCGGGGGCCAACGAGCAGTACTTC | CASSLAGANEQYF
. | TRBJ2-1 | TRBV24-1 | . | TGTGCCACCGTTAACGGGAATGAGCAGTTCTTC | CATVNGNEQFF
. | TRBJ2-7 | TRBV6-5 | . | TGTGCCAGCAGACCTTTTGGGGGGGAGCAGTACTTC | CASRPFGGEQYF
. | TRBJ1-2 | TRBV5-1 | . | TGCGCCAGCAGCTTGGCGGCGGATACCGGCTACACCTTC | CASSLAADTGYTF
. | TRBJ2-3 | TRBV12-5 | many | TGTGCTAGTAGGCCGGGAACGGCAGTTTTAGATACGCAGTATTTT | CASRPGTAVLDTQYF
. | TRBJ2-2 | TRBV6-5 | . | TGTGCCAGCAGAGCCCCAGGGTGGACCGGGGAGCTGTTTTTT | CASRAPGWTGELFF
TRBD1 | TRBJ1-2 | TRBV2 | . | TGTGCCAGCAGAGACAGGGGTGCCTATGGCTACACCTTC | CASRDRGAYGYTF
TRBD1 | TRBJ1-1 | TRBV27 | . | TGTGCCAGCAGTTATTTAGGCAGGGGGCGAACTACTGAAGCTTTCTTT | CASSYLGRGRTTEAFF
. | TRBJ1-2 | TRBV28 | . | TGTGCCAGCAGTGGGACAAATTATGGCTACACCTTC | CASSGTNYGYTF
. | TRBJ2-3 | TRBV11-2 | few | TGTGCCAGCAGCCAGGAGGTTAGCACAGATACGCAGTATTTT | CASSQEVSTDTQYF
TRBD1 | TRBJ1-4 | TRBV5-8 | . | TGTGCCAGCAGCAGGACAGGCCTTAATGAAAAACTGTTTTTT | CASSRTGLNEKLFF
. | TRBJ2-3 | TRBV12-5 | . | TGTGCTAGTGGACTAATAGATACGCAGTATTTT | CASGLIDTQYF
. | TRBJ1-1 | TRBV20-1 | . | TGCAGTGCTAGTGGCAGGGGGAACACTGAAGCTTTCTTT | CSASGRGNTEAFF
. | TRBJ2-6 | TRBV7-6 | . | TGTGCCAGCAGCTTAGTCGCCAGGGCTGGGGCCAACGTCCTGACTTTC | CASSLVARAGANVLTF
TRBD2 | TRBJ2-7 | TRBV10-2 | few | TGCGCCAGCAGGGGGACTAGCGGGGCGTCCTACGAGCAGTACTTC | CASRGTSGASYEQYF
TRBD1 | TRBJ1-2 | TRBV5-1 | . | TGCGCCAGCAGCTGGGGGACAGGGGCAGTGCATGGCTACACCTTC | CASSWGTGAVHGYTF
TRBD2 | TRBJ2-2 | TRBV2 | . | TGTGCCAGCAGCGGAAATCAGCGGGAGTGGGGGGAGCTGTTTTTT | CASSGNQREWGELFF
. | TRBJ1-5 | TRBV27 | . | TGTGCCAGCAGTTTAAGGGGCGGTAATCAGCCCCAGCATTTT | CASSLRGGNQPQHF
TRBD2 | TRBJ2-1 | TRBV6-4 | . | TGTGCCAGCAGTGTTCGACCAGCGGGGATGGCGGAGCAGTTCTTC | CASSVRPAGMAEQFF
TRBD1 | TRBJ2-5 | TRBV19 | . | TGTGCCAGTAGTATAGGGGGACAGATCCAAGAGACCCAGTACTTC | CASSIGGQIQETQYF
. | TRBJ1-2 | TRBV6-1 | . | TGTGCCAGCAGTGAAGATTCTTGGACAGTCTACTATGGCTACACCTTC | CASSEDSWTVYYGYTF
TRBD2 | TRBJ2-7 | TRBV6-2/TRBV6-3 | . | TGTGCCAGCAGTTCCGACCCCCTACTTGGAGCGGGGGCTCCCCGGGAGCAGTACTTC | CASSSDPLLGAGAPREQYF
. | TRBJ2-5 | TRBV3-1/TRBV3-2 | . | TGTGCCAGCAGCCAAGATCCTGGGCAGGTCGGGGGGACCCAGTACTTC | CASSQDPGQVGGTQYF
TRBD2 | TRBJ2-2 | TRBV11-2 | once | TGTGCCAGCAGCTCCATAGCGGGAGGGTTGAACACCGGGGAGCTGTTTTTT | CASSSIAGGLNTGELFF
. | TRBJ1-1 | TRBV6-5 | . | TGTGCCAGCAACGTCAGGGTGAACACTGAAGCTTTCTTT | CASNVRVNTEAFF
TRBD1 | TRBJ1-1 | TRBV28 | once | TGTGCCAGCACCATAGGACAGGCGAACACTGAAGCTTTCTTT | CASTIGQANTEAFF
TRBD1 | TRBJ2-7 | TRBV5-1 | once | TGCGCCAGCAGCACCCTAGGGGGCGTGAACGAGCAGTACTTC | CASSTLGGVNEQYF
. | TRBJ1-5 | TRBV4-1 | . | TGCGCCAGCAGCCAAGAGGGGCCGTGGCAGCCCCAGCATTTT | CASSQEGPWQPQHF